Listed below are T cell receptor beta chains from one sample, sequenced in a study of shared clonotypes between healthy human individuals. The table came from immunoSEQ multiplex PCR; TCRdb's copy has only in-frame clones and leaves some out. The table records around 500,000 clones, 65% to 80% of them present only once. The sample taken for sequencing was PBMCs. These TCRs come from a woman aged 40 to 50 in good health. Some clones in this sample may be carry-over from other donors' samples. Both conserved end residues are trimmed from each CDR3. A row's size may be missing; if present it is once, few, many or a size class.

v_call | clone_size | cdr3_aa
TRBV5-1 | - | ASSVPPNTGELF
TRBV7-8 | many | ASSSRRLAGYEQY
TRBV6-6 | once | ASSYGQANYGYT
TRBV28 | - | ASSLLAGASTDTQY
TRBV28 | - | ASRLSDGQGRTGELF
TRBV11-2 | - | ASSLADTYGYT
TRBV7-9 | - | ASYSTSGARTDTQY
TRBV19 | - | ASSAGTGDSGANVLT
TRBV6-5 | - | ASSSTGNSLNEQF
TRBV4-3 | - | ASSRVSGLAGGPRTGELF
TRBV28 | - | ASSLGESESNYGYT
TRBV5-4 | - | ASSHTGRGTEAF
TRBV7-3 | - | ASSTTAGSYNEQF
TRBV7-6 | - | ASSLGGLAYEQY